This T cell receptor beta chain was sequenced in a study of monozygotic twins with inflammatory bowel disease. Donors each gave less than 3 ml of blood. Germline V gene lookup returns CDR1 SEHNR and CDR2 FQNEAQ (reference sequence). The CDR3 length is 11 residues. Molecular identifiers with 6-nucleotide sample barcodes were added during cDNA synthesis via template switching. TCRdb re-called the 5' RACE reads; one entry per CDR3 protein, DNA not given. The sample features 310,000 or so distinct CDR3 sequences, with 2% to 2.5% in its top ten. This receptor was identified in a human donor with ulcerative colitis or Crohn's disease, or a healthy co-twin of an affected twin (not recorded which). The sample was blood. The J gene is TRBJ2-1, the V gene TRBV7-9. The CDR3 sequence: CASSFTDEQFF.